The 4 T cell receptor beta chains reported below all come from one sample, sequenced in a study of T cell clonality in common variable immunodeficiency. Sequencing was performed with immunoSEQ multiplex PCR; in TCRdb, only in-frame clones are kept and a portion is missing. The specimen has under 45,000 clones, none found just once. The sequenced sample consisted of peripheral blood mononuclear cells. Every receptor here comes from a person between 18 and 75 years old in good health.

The table lists this clone with many counts. The read stops 3 residues short of the end of the CDR3; the missing end is completed from the germline J gene. This chain connects TRBV28 to TRBJ2-3; 10 bases line up with TRBD1. This CDR3 contains 15 residues. Germline CDR1 is MDHEN and CDR2 is SYDVKM. V gave up 5 bases and J gave up 3 bases; unmatched junction bases: 5. CDR3 DNA, as far as it was read: TGTGCCAGCAGTACGCGGGACAGGGGTACAGATACG. It codes for CASSTRDRGTDT. In full, the CDR3 is CASSTRDRGTDTQYF.

This clone was detected many times. CDR3 bases read: TGTGCCAGCAGCTACACTAGCGGCACAGATACG. Translated: CASSYTSGTDT. The full CDR3 reads CASSYTSGTDTQYF. The V gene is TRBV11-3, the J gene TRBJ2-3; 7 positions match TRBD2. Read coverage stops 3 residues before the CDR3 terminus; the germline J gene supplies the remainder. The germline V gene encodes CDR1 SGHNT and CDR2 YENEEA. V was clipped by 4 bases and J by 1 base; unmatched bases: 2. CDR3 length: 14 amino acids.

This clone was observed many times. The read halts 3 residues ahead of the CDR3 end, with the missing end drawn from the germline J gene. The gene calls are TRBV19 and TRBJ2-1; 10 bases are a match to TRBD2. V gave up 3 bases and J gave up 8 bases; unmatched junction bases: 7. This CDR3 is 15 amino acids long. CDR1 and CDR2 (germline): LNHDA, SQIVND (reference sequence). The CDR3 bases that were read are TGTGCCAGTAGTATGGTGCCTAGCGGGAGCGATGAG. Its protein product is CASSMVPSGSDE. The CDR3, in full, reads CASSMVPSGSDEQFF.

The table lists this clone with many counts. The read stops 3 residues short of the end of the CDR3; the missing end is completed from the germline J gene. The rearrangement joins TRBV20-1 to TRBJ2-3; a possible D gene is TRBD1 (5 bases). This CDR3 has 14 amino acids. The ends were cut back, 5 bases at V and 2 bases at J, with 14 bases in the middle. Germline-derived CDR1 and CDR2 are DFQATT and SNEGSKA (reference sequence). The CDR3 is CSAGQGSFTDTQYF. The CDR3 DNA, read in part, is TGCAGTGCTGGCCAGGGTTCGTTCACAGATACG.